The 23 T cell receptor beta chains reported below all come from one sample, sequenced in a study of blood T cell repertoires in COVID-19. Libraries were prepared by immunoSEQ multiplex PCR; TCRdb keeps only in-frame clonotypes and omits some of them. The sample gives approximately 210,000 clones, approximately 84% of which show up once; about 8.3% is in the top ten. The specimen was peripheral blood. All receptors come from a woman of 80 years or more with COVID-19, enrolled during active disease.

The chain employs TRBV3-1 (or the pseudogene TRBV3-2) and TRBJ1-1, with a weak D call TRBD1 (5 bases). Trimming cost V 4 bases and J 1 base, with 16 bases left between them. Germline V gene sequence: CDR1 LGHDT, CDR2 YNNKEL (reference sequence). The CDR3 covers 16 residues. The CDR3 DNA is TGTGCCAGCAGCCCCGATGGGGGGAGCAGGAACACTGAAGCTTTCTTT. Its protein is CASSPDGGSRNTEAFF.

The V call is TRBV27, the J call TRBJ1-1, with D perhaps TRBD1 (5 bases). From germline, CDR1 is MNHEY and CDR2 SMNVEV (reference sequence). V was trimmed by 3 bases and J by 3 bases, leaving 20 bases between them. This CDR3 region has 17 residues. CDR3 DNA: TGTGCCAGCAGTTTGCCCCCTTGGGGGGGGATTCACACTGAAGCTTTCTTT. This translates into CASSLPPWGGIHTEAFF.

The chain is built from TRBV2 and TRBJ2-7; D unclear. The V and J ends lost 5 bases and 8 bases respectively, with 10 bases between them. The CDR3 contains 11 residues. Germline CDR1 and CDR2: SNHLY and FYNNEI. CDR3 amino acids: CASSLDKKQYF. In DNA form, the CDR3 reads TGTGCCAGCAGTTTAGACAAAAAGCAGTACTTC. The full variable domain, completed using reference TRBV2 and TRBJ2-7, is EPEVTQTPSHQVTQMGQEVILRCVPISNHLYFYWYRQILGQKVEFLVSFYNNEISEKSEIFDDQFSVERPDGSNFTLKIRSTKLEDSAMYFCASSLDKKQYFGPGTRLTVT.

The chain recombines TRBV20-1 with TRBJ2-3, with TRBD2 matching 10 bases. This CDR3 contains 11 residues. Losses at the gene ends were 6 bases for V and 7 bases for J; bases not matched to a gene: 1. Germline V gene sequence: CDR1 DFQATT, CDR2 SNEGSKA (reference sequence). CDR3 sequence: CSATSGYTQYF. In nucleotides, the CDR3 is TGCAGTGCGACTAGCGGGTATACGCAGTATTTT.

In this sample, this clone turned up once. The chain combines TRBV29-1 with TRBJ2-1; 14 bases are shared with TRBD2. Germline V gene sequence: CDR1 SQVTM, CDR2 ANQGSEA. The junction had 5 bases not matched to a gene; V was cut back by 7 bases and J by 9 bases. This CDR3 region has 13 residues. In nucleotides, the CDR3 is TGCAGCGCACGACTAGCGGGGGGGAGTGAGCAGTTCTTC. The encoded protein is CSARLAGGSEQFF.

The CDR3 nucleotides read TGTGCCACCAGCTTCGGGACAGGGAGCTCCGGAAACACCATATATTTT. This codes for CATSFGTGSSGNTIYF. The V and J genes are TRBV15 and TRBJ1-3; 9 nucleotides agree with TRBD1. The CDR3 totals 16 residues. The germline V gene has CDR1 LNHNV and CDR2 YYDKDF (reference sequence). J lost 4 bases, V lost 5 bases, and 9 bases had no gene match.

V usage is TRBV25-1 and J usage is TRBJ1-4; D is perhaps TRBD1 (5 bases). The CDR3 is 13 residues long. V lost 4 bases and J lost 9, with 12 bases in between. Germline V CDR1 and CDR2: MGHDK, SYGVNS. Here the CDR3 reads CASSAAGTKKLFF. CDR3 DNA sequence: TGTGCCAGCAGTGCGGCTGGGACTAAAAAACTGTTTTTT.

The DNA of the CDR3 is TGTGCCAGCATGGGTCAAGGGGCCATGGGTGGCTACACCTTC. Translation gives CASMGQGAMGGYTF. The gene calls are TRBV4-2 and TRBJ1-2; a possible D gene is TRBD1 (5 bases). The V gene lost 7 bases and the J gene lost 7 bases, with 19 bases spanning the gap. The CDR3 sequence is 14 residues long. Germline V lookup: CDR1 LGHNA, CDR2 YNFKEQ.

The J gene is TRBJ2-3, the V gene TRBV27, with D possibly TRBD2 on 5 matching bases. V was pared by 8 bases and J by 6 bases, with 9 bases between. The germline gives CDR1 MNHEY, CDR2 SMNVEV (reference sequence). The CDR3 extends over 11 amino acids. The CDR3 sequence: CASPRGDTQYF. CDR3 coding DNA: TGTGCCAGCCCCCGCGGGGATACGCAGTATTTT.

This clone was seen more than once but under ten times. The V call is TRBV18, the J call TRBJ2-7, with 8 bases fitting TRBD1. Unmatched junction bases numbered 4, after V lost 3 bases and J lost 12 bases. CDR1 and CDR2 from the germline V gene are KGHSH and LQKENI. The CDR3 is 11 residues long. CDR3 sequence reads: CASSPDRVLYF. The CDR3 DNA reads as TGTGCCAGCTCACCGGACAGGGTTCTGTACTTC. The full variable domain, rest sourced from reference TRBV18 and TRBJ2-7, is NAGVMQNPRHLVRRRGQEARLRCSPMKGHSHVYWYRQLPEEGLKFMVYLQKENIIDESGMPKERFSAEFPKEGPSILRIQQVVRGDSAAYFCASSPDRVLYFGPGTRLTVT.

The rearrangement joins TRBV28 to TRBJ2-7; D possibly corresponds to TRBD2 (5 bases). V was trimmed by 7 bases and J by 2 bases, leaving 21 bases between them. Germline V lookup: CDR1 MDHEN, CDR2 SYDVKM. This CDR3 contains 16 residues. CDR3 residues: CASIETASAGPYEQYF. The CDR3 DNA sequence: TGTGCCAGCATCGAGACGGCCTCCGCGGGCCCCTACGAGCAGTACTTC.

V and J are TRBV13 and TRBJ1-2; tentative D call: TRBD1 (5 bases). Germline-derived CDR1 and CDR2 are PRHDT and FYEKMQ (reference sequence). This CDR3 is 15 amino acids long. Between the trimmed V and J ends, which lost 7 bases and 5 bases, there was a span of 20 bases. The CDR3 loop reads CASTEGAGRSYGYTF. For the CDR3, the DNA is TGTGCCAGCACCGAAGGAGCAGGGAGGAGTTATGGCTACACCTTC.

Here the CDR3 DNA reads TGTGCCACAAAAAGGGGCCGGGAAAAACTGTTTTTT. Protein product: CATKRGREKLFF. This chain joins TRBV19 and TRBJ1-4; tentative D call: TRBD1 (5 bases). This CDR3 has 12 amino acids. The V gene's germline CDR1 is LNHDA and CDR2 SQIVND (reference sequence). V was pared by 10 bases and J by 8 bases, with 14 bases between.

This chain joins TRBV10-1 and TRBJ1-5, with D possibly being TRBD1 (5 bases). The CDR3 has 15 residues. The V end lost 8 bases, the J end lost 0 bases, and 14 bases lay between the germline ends. Germline CDR1 is WNHNN and CDR2 is SYGVQD (reference sequence). CDR3 in amino acids: CASSRGYHSNQPQHF. CDR3 sequence (DNA): TGCGCCAGCTCCCGGGGGTATCATAGCAATCAGCCCCAGCATTTT.

This clone was counted between two and nine times. The rearrangement joins TRBV12-5 to TRBJ2-3, with D possibly matching TRBD2 (6 bases). The CDR3 consists of 21 residues. CDR1 and CDR2 from the germline V gene are LGHNT and FRNRAP. Trimming removed 3 bases at V and 3 bases at J, with 31 bases between. CDR3 DNA: TGTGCTAGTGGTTTCCTCCCCCGGGACTTCCCCCCCAGAAGAATAACAGATACGCAGTATTTT. Protein: CASGFLPRDFPPRRITDTQYF.

This clone was observed at least ten times. The J gene is TRBJ2-2, the V gene TRBV2; D ambiguous. Germline CDR1 is SNHLY and CDR2 is FYNNEI. This CDR3 has 13 amino acids. The V end was cut by 4 bases, the J end by 6 bases, with 9 bases between. The CDR3 spells CASSASEAGELFF. DNA for the CDR3: TGTGCCAGCAGTGCAAGCGAGGCCGGGGAGCTGTTTTTT. Looking up the rest from reference TRBV2 and TRBJ2-2 gives the full variable domain: EPEVTQTPSHQVTQMGQEVILRCVPISNHLYFYWYRQILGQKVEFLVSFYNNEISEKSEIFDDQFSVERPDGSNFTLKIRSTKLEDSAMYFCASSASEAGELFFGEGSRLTVL.

The chain recombines TRBV7-3 with TRBJ2-1; 13 bases are a match to TRBD2. Trimming cost V 5 bases and J 7 bases; bases outside gene matches: 23. This CDR3 spans 21 amino acids. The germline CDR1 and CDR2 sequences are SGHTA and FQGTGA. The CDR3 is CASSKTASGTSGTRAQNEQFF. CDR3 nucleotides: TGTGCCAGCAGCAAAACTGCTTCCGGGACTAGCGGGACTAGGGCTCAAAATGAGCAGTTCTTC. Supplemented by reference TRBV7-3 and TRBJ2-1, the full variable domain reads GAGVSQTPSNKVTEKGKYVELRCDPISGHTALYWYRQSLGQGPEFLIYFQGTGAADDSGLPNDRFFAVRPEGSVSTLKIQRTERGDSAVYLCASSKTASGTSGTRAQNEQFFGPGTRLTVL.

V gene TRBV4-1 combines with J gene TRBJ2-1; D gene ambiguous. The CDR3 extends over 15 amino acids. Germline CDR1 MGHRA, CDR2 YSYEKL. Trimming pared 1 base from V and 0 bases from J, leaving 7 bases between. The CDR3: CASSQVAISYNEQFF. The CDR3 nucleotides read TGCGCCAGCAGCCAAGTAGCAATCTCCTACAATGAGCAGTTCTTC.

This chain connects TRBV7-6 to TRBJ1-1; 8 positions match TRBD1. Per the germline V gene, CDR1 is SGHVS and CDR2 is FNYEAQ. CDR3 length: 15 amino acids. The junction had 11 bases not matched to a gene; V was cut back by 5 bases and J by 6 bases. In DNA form, the CDR3 reads TGTGCCAGCAGCCCACAGGGGGAGATTGTCGCTGAAGCTTTCTTT. This translates into CASSPQGEIVAEAFF.

V gene TRBV19 combines with J gene TRBJ2-7, with 9 bases lining up with TRBD1. This CDR3 has 13 residues. The V segment lost 5 bases and the J segment 4 bases; nucleotides outside the gene matches: 3. Germline lookup yields CDR1 LNHDA and CDR2 SQIVND (reference sequence). CDR3 nucleotides: TGTGCCAGTAGTGCACAGGGGGCTTACGAGCAGTACTTC. It is translated as CASSAQGAYEQYF.

The V and J genes are TRBV5-1 and TRBJ2-7, with 10 bases aligning to TRBD1. Germline CDR1 and CDR2: SGHRS and YFSETQ. This CDR3 has 14 amino acids. V lost 5 bases to trimming and J lost 3 bases; unmatched junction nucleotides: 5. Here the CDR3 DNA reads TGCGCCAGCAGGTGGGGACAGGGGAACTACGAGCAGTACTTC. This sequence encodes CASRWGQGNYEQYF.

The CDR3 sequence: CASSRSGTSGGAYEQYF. For the CDR3, the DNA is TGTGCCAGCAGCCGATCAGGGACTAGCGGGGGGGCGTACGAGCAGTACTTC. The chain recombines TRBV4-2 with TRBJ2-7, with 16 bases matching TRBD2. V trimming: 4 bases; J trimming: 4 bases; junction bases outside the gene matches: 7. The CDR3 loop spans 17 amino acids. The germline CDR1 and CDR2 sequences are LGHNA and YNFKEQ.

This clone was counted a single time. The V and J genes are TRBV5-1 and TRBJ1-5; 7 nucleotides match TRBD1. Germline assignment: CDR1 SGHRS and CDR2 YFSETQ. V lost 4 bases to trimming and J lost 4 bases; unmatched junction nucleotides: 5. This CDR3 spans 14 amino acids. The CDR3 loop reads CASSLPGQNQPQHF. The CDR3 region has the DNA TGCGCCAGCAGCCTCCCGGGACAGAATCAGCCCCAGCATTTT. The whole variable domain, filled in from reference TRBV5-1 and TRBJ1-5, reads KAGVTQTPRYLIKTRGQQVTLSCSPISGHRSVSWYQQTPGQGLQFLFEYFSETQRNKGNFPGRFSGRQFSNSRSEMNVSTLELGDSALYLCASSLPGQNQPQHFGDGTRLSIL.